This TCR beta chain was captured in a study of neoadjuvant nivolumab and ipilimumab in lung cancer. Study results and limitations: Blood richness before therapy tracked richness in tumors resected after neoadjuvant therapy. A small number of samples were TCR sequenced. TCR clonality did not significantly correlate with pathologic tumor regression.

Of note for this clone: The antigen is undetermined.

The CDR3 has 13 residues. Germline CDR1 is SNHLY and CDR2 is FYNNEI. Sequencing was performed with immunoSEQ multiplex PCR; in TCRdb, only in-frame clones are kept and a portion is missing. The table shows over 7,000 clones, with around 79% occurring only once. The specimen was adjacent normal lung tissue, collected after neoadjuvant nivolumab, alone or with ipilimumab, at or shortly before surgery. This TCR was recovered from an adult with non-small cell lung cancer. The chain employs TRBV2 and TRBJ2-7; D not certain. Written as DNA, the CDR3 is TGTGCTTCCACCGGGCCTACGTCTCACGAGCAGTACTTC. As protein: CASTGPTSHEQYF.